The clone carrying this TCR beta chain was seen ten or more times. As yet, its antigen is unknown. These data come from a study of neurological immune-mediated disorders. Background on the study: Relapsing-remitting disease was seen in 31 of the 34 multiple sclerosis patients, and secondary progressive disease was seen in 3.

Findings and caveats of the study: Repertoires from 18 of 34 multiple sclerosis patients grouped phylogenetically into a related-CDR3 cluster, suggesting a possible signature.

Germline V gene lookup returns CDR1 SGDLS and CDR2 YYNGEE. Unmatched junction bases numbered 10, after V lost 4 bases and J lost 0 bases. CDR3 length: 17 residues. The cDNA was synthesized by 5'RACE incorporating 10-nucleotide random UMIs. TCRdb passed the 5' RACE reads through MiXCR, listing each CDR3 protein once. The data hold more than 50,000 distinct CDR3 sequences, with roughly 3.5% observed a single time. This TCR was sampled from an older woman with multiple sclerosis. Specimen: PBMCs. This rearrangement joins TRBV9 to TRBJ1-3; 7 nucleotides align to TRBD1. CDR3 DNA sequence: TGTGCCAGCAGCCCAGGACAGGTTTCTTACTCTGGAAACACCATATATTTT. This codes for CASSPGQVSYSGNTIYF. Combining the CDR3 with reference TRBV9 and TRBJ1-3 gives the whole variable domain DSGVTQTPKHLITATGQRVTLRCSPRSGDLSVYWYQQSLDQGLQFLIQYYNGEERAKGNILERFSAQQFPDLHSELNLSSLELGDSALYFCASSPGQVSYSGNTIYFGEGSWLTVV.